The sequence of this TCR beta chain was determined in a study of T cell responses to AZD1222 COVID-19 vaccine. Generated by immunoSEQ multiplex PCR, the TCRdb table keeps only in-frame clones and is missing some. The sample gives fewer than 150,000 clones, around nine tenths of which show up once; roughly 3.1% is in the top ten. The V and J ends lost 1 base and 3 bases, in that order; junction bases with no gene match: 0. CDR3 length equals 15 residues. The germline V gene has CDR1 SGHTA and CDR2 FQGNSA. The sequenced sample was peripheral blood, obtained on day 0 of AZD1222 vaccination. The clonotype originates from an adult in good health. The chain is built from TRBV7-2 and TRBJ2-7; 13 bases are shared with TRBD2. The CDR3 loop is CASSLGTSGGYEQYF. The CDR3 DNA follows: TGTGCCAGCAGCTTAGGGACTAGCGGGGGCTACGAGCAGTACTTC.